This T cell receptor beta chain was sequenced during a study of spatial heterogeneity in lung cancer. Study as a whole: Correlation of TCR transcript counts in tumor regions with a T cell module score from matched bulk RNA-seq was strong. The study observed each unique TCR and UMI combination more than ten times on average in raw reads.

General study points: Expanded intratumoral alpha and beta TCR counts tracked tumor mutation counts.

Regarding this clonotype: Its antigen is currently unknown.

The CDR3 consists of 15 residues. The germline CDR1 and CDR2 sequences are SQVTM and ANQGSEA. V was cut by 5 bases and J by 0 bases, with 17 bases left in between. One entry per CDR3 protein results from TCRdb running MiXCR on the 5' RACE reads. The table records 15,000 to 20,000 distinct CDR3 sequences, about 7.5% of them present only once. Time point noted: sample taken at primary tumor resection. This sequence was found in a male donor with early-stage non-small cell lung cancer. The source material was lung tumor tissue, sampled at surgery. The chain links TRBV29-1 to TRBJ2-7, with TRBD1 as a possible D gene (6 bases). CDR3 DNA sequence: TGCAGCGTTTCTCCCATGGACAGCAGCTCCTACGAGCAGTACTTC. Amino acids: CSVSPMDSSSYEQYF.